This T cell receptor beta chain derives from a study of T-cell reconstitution after alpha-beta-depleted transplantation in children. Trimming took off 1 base at V and 4 bases at J, with 6 bases between the two ends. Per germline, CDR1 SGHDT and CDR2 YYEEEE. The CDR3 contains 13 residues. This clonotype was picked up many times. Its specificity is unknown. Study-level points and caveats: Alpha-beta T cells present about two months after transplant were reported to originate from several hundred expanded graft clones. From surviving recipient T cells and thymic progenitors came the high day-60 TCRbeta diversity observed in some patients. A year post-transplant, T-cell counts and diversity derived mostly from newly produced T cells.

During its preparation, the TCRbeta library received unique molecular identifiers. MiXCR, run by TCRdb on the PCR reads, gives a single entry per CDR3 protein. The table has approximately 200,000 distinct CDR3 sequences, about 6% seen once; the top ten hold about 4.3%. The clonotype was recovered from a girl less than two years old with combined immunodeficiency, due to receive a stem cell transplant. V gene TRBV5-6 combines with J gene TRBJ1-5; D is unclear. Sequences were derived from PBMCs, sampled before TCRalphabeta/CD19-depleted stem cell transplant. CDR3 sequence (DNA): TGTGCCAGCAGCTTGTCCCGAAATCAGCCCCAGCATTTT. Its protein product is CASSLSRNQPQHF.